The clone carrying this T cell receptor (beta chain) showed up many times. The antigen is unknown. The sequenced fragment ends 3 residues before the CDR3 boundary, so the rest is inferred from the germline J gene. The sample is drawn from a study of T cell clonality in common variable immunodeficiency. The study's findings and limits: Fewer deletions and N-nucleotide insertions were reportedly seen in common variable immunodeficiency TCR beta sequences.

CDR1 and CDR2 from the germline V gene are SGHRS and YFSETQ. This CDR3 has 13 residues. The V gene end was trimmed by 4 bases and the J gene end by 6 bases; junction bases not matched to a gene: 5. Generated by immunoSEQ multiplex PCR, the TCRdb table keeps only in-frame clones and is missing some. Sampling found 20,000 to 25,000 clones, none seen once. This clonotype was sampled from a human donor with common variable immunodeficiency. The chain is built from TRBV5-1 and TRBJ1-2, with TRBD1 identical over 8 bases. The sequencing input was peripheral blood mononuclear cells. The CDR3 bases that were read are TGCGCCAGCAGCCACGGACAGGGAAATGGC. Translation: CASSHGQGNG. The full CDR3 sequence reads CASSHGQGNGYTF.